These 13 T cell receptor beta chains came from one sample sequenced in a study of T cells in Graves' hyperthyroidism and ophthalmopathy. From RNA transcripts, TCR beta CDR3 regions were amplified. HTBI primers were used for first-round RT-PCR of the TCR CDR3. In TCRdb, the multiplex PCR reads were re-called with MiXCR into one record per CDR3 protein. In the table there are nearly 600,000 distinct CDR3 sequences, over 11% of which are singletons. The sequenced sample consisted of blood. These TCRs come from a woman between 25 and 40 years old with Graves' hyperthyroidism that later progressed to Graves' ophthalmopathy.

In its sample, this clonotype was seen many times. The chain combines TRBV6-1 with TRBJ2-5; no definite D call. The CDR3 consists of 14 residues. Germline V lookup: CDR1 MNHNS, CDR2 SASEGT. The germline V and J ends were trimmed by 6 bases and 2 bases, with 13 bases remaining between them. The chain's CDR3 is CASSSSLLQETQYF. The CDR3 DNA follows: TGTGCCAGCAGCTCCTCGCTCCTTCAAGAGACCCAGTACTTC.

This clonotype was recorded many times. The J gene is TRBJ1-1, the V gene TRBV27; D gene unclear. The CDR3 has 13 amino acids. The germline V gene encodes CDR1 MNHEY and CDR2 SMNVEV (reference sequence). The germline V and J ends were trimmed by 4 bases and 10 bases, with 16 bases remaining between them. Written as DNA, the CDR3 is TGTGCCAGCAGTTCCGACCGGTTGTTGGGAGCTTTCTTT. It codes for CASSSDRLLGAFF.

This clonotype was detected ten times or more. The chain couples TRBV7-2 to TRBJ2-5; D might be TRBD2 (6 bases). Germline values: CDR1 SGHTA, CDR2 FQGNSA. Deletions cut 5 bases from V and 5 bases from J, with 21 bases between. CDR3 length: 16 residues. The CDR3 bases are TGTGCCAGCAGCCCCTGGCCGGGAGTGATTTTGGAGACCCAGTACTTC. Encoded protein: CASSPWPGVILETQYF.

This clonotype has at least ten counts. V usage is TRBV29-1 and J usage is TRBJ2-2, with 8 bases identical to TRBD2. CDR1 is SQVTM, CDR2 ANQGSEA, per germline. The CDR3 length is 14 residues. Losses at the gene ends were 3 bases for V and 5 bases for J; bases not matched to a gene: 5. CDR3 residues: CSVEREAYTGELFF. CDR3 coding DNA: TGCAGCGTTGAGCGGGAGGCTTATACCGGGGAGCTGTTTTTT.

This clonotype was detected ten times or more. This chain connects TRBV24-1 to TRBJ2-3; 8 bases map to TRBD2. Per germline, CDR1 KGHDR and CDR2 SFDVKD. The trim removed 4 bases at V and 3 bases at J, leaving 2 bases unmatched. CDR3 length equals 14 residues. The CDR3 sequence: CATSEAGETDTQYF. CDR3 coding DNA: TGTGCCACCAGTGAAGCGGGAGAAACAGATACGCAGTATTTT.

This clonotype has at least ten counts. The V gene is TRBV12-3 or TRBV12-4, the J gene TRBJ1-3, with 10 bases identical to TRBD1. The trim removed 3 bases at V and 11 bases at J, leaving 10 bases unmatched. CDR3 length: 15 residues. The CDR3: CASSFGTGVMESIYF. The CDR3 DNA reads TGTGCCAGCAGTTTCGGGACAGGGGTGATGGAATCCATATATTTT.

This clonotype appeared many times. The V call is TRBV2, the J call TRBJ2-3; D uncertain. Germline CDR1 and CDR2: SNHLY and FYNNEI. CDR3 size: 13 residues. The germline V and J ends were trimmed by 3 bases and 2 bases, with 6 bases remaining between them. The CDR3 DNA is TGTGCCAGCAGTGAGGTGGCCACAGATACGCAGTATTTT. Translating it yields CASSEVATDTQYF.

In this sample, this clonotype turned up many times. The chain couples TRBV6-2 or TRBV6-3 to TRBJ1-2; D not certain. CDR3 size: 12 residues. Trimming took off 8 bases at V and 8 bases at J, with 15 bases between the two ends. Germline V gene sequence: CDR1 MNHEY, CDR2 SVGEGT. This chain's CDR3 is CASAKGSRGYTF. The CDR3 DNA reads TGTGCCAGCGCAAAAGGCAGCCGGGGCTACACCTTC.

This clonotype has a count of ten or more. As DNA, the CDR3 is TGTGCCAGCAGCCAGGCGGGACAGGGGCATGGCTACACCTTC. Its translation is CASSQAGQGHGYTF. This rearrangement joins TRBV27 to TRBJ1-2, with TRBD1 matching over 10 bases. The ends lost 6 bases at V and 6 bases at J; junction bases unmatched: 7. Germline V gene lookup returns CDR1 MNHEY and CDR2 SMNVEV (reference sequence). This CDR3 has 14 residues.

On this clonotype: Mismatch with germline at one junction end may stem from a read error. The chain carries TRBV7-2 and TRBJ1-1; D remains ambiguous. Germline lookup yields CDR1 SGHTA and CDR2 FQGNSA. The CDR3 extends over 13 amino acids. In DNA, the CDR3 is TGTGCCAGCAGCTTAGGGAGGAACACTGGAGCTTTCTTT. It translates to CASSLGRNTGAFF.

There are many counts of this clonotype. The rearrangement links TRBV3-1 to TRBJ2-7; D is unresolved. V was trimmed by 0 bases and J by 0 bases, leaving 12 bases between them. The CDR3 contains 16 residues. In germline, CDR1 is LGHDT, CDR2 YNNKEL (reference sequence). The CDR3 nucleotides are TGTGCCAGCAGCCAAGAAGGTAGCTTCAGCTCCTACGAGCAGTACTTC. As protein: CASSQEGSFSSYEQYF.

The chain employs TRBV19 and TRBJ1-2; D remains ambiguous. The V gene lost 1 base and the J gene lost 7 bases, with 10 bases spanning the gap. Germline CDR1 is LNHDA and CDR2 is SQIVND (reference sequence). CDR3 length equals 13 residues. The CDR3 region is CASSIVGVGGYTF. The DNA for the CDR3 is TGTGCCAGTAGTATAGTCGGTGTGGGTGGCTACACCTTC.

This clonotype was picked up many times. The chain links TRBV11-2 to TRBJ1-2; weak D call: TRBD1 (5 bases). This CDR3 spans 14 amino acids. CDR1 and CDR2 from the germline V gene are SGHAT and FQNNGV. V was clipped by 1 base and J by 5 bases, with 11 bases between them. CDR3 coding DNA: TGTGCCAGCAGCTTAGGGGGCCGATTATATGGCTACACCTTC. The encoded protein is CASSLGGRLYGYTF.